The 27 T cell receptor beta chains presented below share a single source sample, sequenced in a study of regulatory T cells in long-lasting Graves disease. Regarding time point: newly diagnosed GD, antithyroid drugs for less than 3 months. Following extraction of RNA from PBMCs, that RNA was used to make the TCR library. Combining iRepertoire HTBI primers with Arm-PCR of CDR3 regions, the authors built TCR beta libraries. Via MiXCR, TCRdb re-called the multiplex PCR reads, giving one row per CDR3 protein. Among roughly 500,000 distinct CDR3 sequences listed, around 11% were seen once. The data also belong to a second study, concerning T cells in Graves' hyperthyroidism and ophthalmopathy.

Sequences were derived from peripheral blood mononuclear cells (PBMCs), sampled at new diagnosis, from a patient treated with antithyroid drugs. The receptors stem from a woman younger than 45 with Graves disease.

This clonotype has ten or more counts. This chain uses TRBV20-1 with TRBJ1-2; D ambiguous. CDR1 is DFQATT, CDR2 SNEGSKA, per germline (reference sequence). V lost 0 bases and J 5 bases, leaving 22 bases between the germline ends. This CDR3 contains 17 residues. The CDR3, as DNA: TGCAGTGCTAGAGATGCGCGGGCGACTTACTGGATATATGGCTACACCTTC. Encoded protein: CSARDARATYWIYGYTF.

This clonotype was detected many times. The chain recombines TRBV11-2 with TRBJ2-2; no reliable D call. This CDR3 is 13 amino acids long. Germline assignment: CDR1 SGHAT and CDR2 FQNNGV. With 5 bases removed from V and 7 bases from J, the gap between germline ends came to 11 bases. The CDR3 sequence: CASSPMWGGELFF. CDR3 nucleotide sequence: TGTGCCAGCAGCCCTATGTGGGGCGGGGAGCTGTTTTTT.

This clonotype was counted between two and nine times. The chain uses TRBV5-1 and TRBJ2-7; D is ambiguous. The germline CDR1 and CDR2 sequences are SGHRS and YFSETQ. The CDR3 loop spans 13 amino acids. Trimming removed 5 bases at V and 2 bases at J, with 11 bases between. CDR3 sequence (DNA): TGCGCCAGCAGTTGGAGCGAGACCTACGAGCAGTACTTC. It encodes CASSWSETYEQYF.

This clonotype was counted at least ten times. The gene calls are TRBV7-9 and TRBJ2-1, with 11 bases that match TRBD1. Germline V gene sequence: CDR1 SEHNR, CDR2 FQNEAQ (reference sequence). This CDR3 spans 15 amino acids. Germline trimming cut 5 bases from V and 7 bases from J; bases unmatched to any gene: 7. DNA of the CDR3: TGTGCCAGCAGCCTCCGGACAGGGGGCTCTAATGAGCAGTTCTTC. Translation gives CASSLRTGGSNEQFF. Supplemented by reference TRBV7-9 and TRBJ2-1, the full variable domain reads DTGVSQNPRHKITKRGQNVTFRCDPISEHNRLYWYRQTLGQGPEFLTYFQNEAQLEKSRLLSDRFSAERPKGSFSTLEIQRTEQGDSAMYLCASSLRTGGSNEQFFGPGTRLTVL.

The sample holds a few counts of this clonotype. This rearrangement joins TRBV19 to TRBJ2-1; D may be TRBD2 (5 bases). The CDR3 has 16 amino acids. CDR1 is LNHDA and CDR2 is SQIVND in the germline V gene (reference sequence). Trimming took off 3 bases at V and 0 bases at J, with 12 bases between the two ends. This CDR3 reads CASSMAGASSYNEQFF. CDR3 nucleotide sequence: TGTGCCAGTAGTATGGCGGGTGCGAGCTCCTACAATGAGCAGTTCTTC.

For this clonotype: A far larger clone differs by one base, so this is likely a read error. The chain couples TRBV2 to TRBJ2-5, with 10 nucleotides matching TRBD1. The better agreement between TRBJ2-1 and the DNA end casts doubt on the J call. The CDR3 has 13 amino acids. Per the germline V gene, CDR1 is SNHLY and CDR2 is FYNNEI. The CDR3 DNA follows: TGTGCCATCACGGGACAGGGGAAGGATGAGCAGTTCTTC. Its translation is CAITGQGKDEQFF.

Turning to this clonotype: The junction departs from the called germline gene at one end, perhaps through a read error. CDR3 in amino acids: CASGGGPDEQHF. DNA for the CDR3: TGTGCCAGCGGGGGGGGGCCTGATGAGCAGCACTTC. The rearrangement joins TRBV28 to TRBJ2-7; TRBD2 might be the D (7 bases). There are 12 residues in the CDR3. CDR1 and CDR2 from the germline V gene are MDHEN and SYDVKM.

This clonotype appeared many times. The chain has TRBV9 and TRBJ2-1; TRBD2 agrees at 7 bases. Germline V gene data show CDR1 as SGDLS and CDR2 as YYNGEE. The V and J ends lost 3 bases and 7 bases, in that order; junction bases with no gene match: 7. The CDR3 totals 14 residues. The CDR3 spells CASSAASGSNEQFF. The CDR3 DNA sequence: TGTGCCAGCAGCGCCGCTAGCGGAAGTAATGAGCAGTTCTTC.

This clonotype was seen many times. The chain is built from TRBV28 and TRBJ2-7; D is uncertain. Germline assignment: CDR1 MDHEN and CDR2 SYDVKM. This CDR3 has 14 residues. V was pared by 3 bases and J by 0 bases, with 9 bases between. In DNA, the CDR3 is TGTGCCAGCAGTTTGCCCTTGAACTCCTACGAGCAGTACTTC. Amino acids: CASSLPLNSYEQYF.

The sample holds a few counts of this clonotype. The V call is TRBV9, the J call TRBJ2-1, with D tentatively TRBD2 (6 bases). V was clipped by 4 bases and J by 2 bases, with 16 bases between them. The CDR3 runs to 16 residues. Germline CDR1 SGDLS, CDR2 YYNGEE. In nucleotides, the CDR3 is TGTGCCAGCAGCCCCAGTCGGAGGGCTGCCTACAATGAGCAGTTCTTC. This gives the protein CASSPSRRAAYNEQFF. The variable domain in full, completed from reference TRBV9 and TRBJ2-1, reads DSGVTQTPKHLITATGQRVTLRCSPRSGDLSVYWYQQSLDQGLQFLIQYYNGEERAKGNILERFSAQQFPDLHSELNLSSLELGDSALYFCASSPSRRAAYNEQFFGPGTRLTVL.

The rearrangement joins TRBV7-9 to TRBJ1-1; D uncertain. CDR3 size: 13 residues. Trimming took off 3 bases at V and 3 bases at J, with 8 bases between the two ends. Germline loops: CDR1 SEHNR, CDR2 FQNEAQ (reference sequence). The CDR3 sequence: CASSFFRDTEAFF. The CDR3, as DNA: TGTGCCAGCAGCTTTTTTAGGGACACTGAAGCTTTCTTT.

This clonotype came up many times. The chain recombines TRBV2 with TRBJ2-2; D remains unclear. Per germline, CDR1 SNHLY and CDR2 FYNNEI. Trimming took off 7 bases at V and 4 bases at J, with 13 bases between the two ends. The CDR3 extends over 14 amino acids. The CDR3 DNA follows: TGTGCCAGCAAAGTCTCCCAGGCCACCGGGGAGCTGTTTTTT. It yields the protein CASKVSQATGELFF. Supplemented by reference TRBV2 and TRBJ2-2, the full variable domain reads EPEVTQTPSHQVTQMGQEVILRCVPISNHLYFYWYRQILGQKVEFLVSFYNNEISEKSEIFDDQFSVERPDGSNFTLKIRSTKLEDSAMYFCASKVSQATGELFFGEGSRLTVL.

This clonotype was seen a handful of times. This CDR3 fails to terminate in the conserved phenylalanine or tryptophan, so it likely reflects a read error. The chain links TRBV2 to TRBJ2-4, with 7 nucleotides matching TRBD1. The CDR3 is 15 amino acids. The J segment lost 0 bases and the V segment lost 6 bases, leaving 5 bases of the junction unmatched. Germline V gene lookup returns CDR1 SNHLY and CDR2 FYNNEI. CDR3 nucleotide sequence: TGTGCCAGCAGCGTACAGGGGTTAGCCAAAAACATTCAGTACCTC. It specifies CASSVQGLAKNIQYL.

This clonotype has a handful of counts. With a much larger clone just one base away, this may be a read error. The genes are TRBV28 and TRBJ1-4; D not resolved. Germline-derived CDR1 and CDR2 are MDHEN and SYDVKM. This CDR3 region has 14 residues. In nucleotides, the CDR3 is TGTGCCATACCGTCCGGAGTGAATAATGGAAAACTGTTTTTT. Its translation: CAIPSGVNNGKLFF.

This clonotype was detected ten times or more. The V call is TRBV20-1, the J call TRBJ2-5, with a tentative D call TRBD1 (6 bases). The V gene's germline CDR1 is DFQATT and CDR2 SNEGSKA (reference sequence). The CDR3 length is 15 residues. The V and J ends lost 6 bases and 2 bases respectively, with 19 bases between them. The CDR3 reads CSASRGQGSQETQYF. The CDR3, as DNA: TGCAGTGCCTCCAGGGGTCAGGGCAGTCAAGAGACCCAGTACTTC.

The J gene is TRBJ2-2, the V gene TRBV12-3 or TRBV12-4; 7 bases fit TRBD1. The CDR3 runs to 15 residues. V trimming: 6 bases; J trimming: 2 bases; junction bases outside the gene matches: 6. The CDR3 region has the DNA TGTGCCAGCAGAACAGGGGCCATCAACACCGGGGAGCTGTTTTTT. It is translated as CASRTGAINTGELFF.

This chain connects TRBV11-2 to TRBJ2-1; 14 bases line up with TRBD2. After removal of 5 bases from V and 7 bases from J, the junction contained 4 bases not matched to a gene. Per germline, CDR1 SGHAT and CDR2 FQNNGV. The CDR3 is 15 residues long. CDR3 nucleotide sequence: TGTGCCAGCAGCGCCGGGACTAGCGGGGGAAATGAGCAGTTCTTC. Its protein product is CASSAGTSGGNEQFF.

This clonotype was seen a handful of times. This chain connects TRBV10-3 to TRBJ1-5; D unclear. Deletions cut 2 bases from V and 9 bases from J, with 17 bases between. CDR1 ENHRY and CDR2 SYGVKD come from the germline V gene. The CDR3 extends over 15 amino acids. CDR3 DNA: TGTGCCATCAGTGAGGAGGCACCGATCATCATGCCCCAGCATTTT. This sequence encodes CAISEEAPIIMPQHF.

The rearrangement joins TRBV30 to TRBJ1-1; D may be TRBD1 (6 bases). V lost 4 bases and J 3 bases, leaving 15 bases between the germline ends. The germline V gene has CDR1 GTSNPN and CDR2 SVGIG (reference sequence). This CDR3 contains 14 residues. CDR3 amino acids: CAWILRNRDTEAFF. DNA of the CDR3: TGTGCCTGGATCCTGCGGAACAGGGACACTGAAGCTTTCTTT.

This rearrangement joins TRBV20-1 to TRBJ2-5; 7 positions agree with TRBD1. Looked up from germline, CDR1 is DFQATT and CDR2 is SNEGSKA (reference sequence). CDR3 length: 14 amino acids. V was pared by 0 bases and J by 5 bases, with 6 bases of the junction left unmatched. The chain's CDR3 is CSARDQRGRETQYF. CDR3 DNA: TGCAGTGCTAGAGATCAGAGGGGGCGGGAGACCCAGTACTTC.

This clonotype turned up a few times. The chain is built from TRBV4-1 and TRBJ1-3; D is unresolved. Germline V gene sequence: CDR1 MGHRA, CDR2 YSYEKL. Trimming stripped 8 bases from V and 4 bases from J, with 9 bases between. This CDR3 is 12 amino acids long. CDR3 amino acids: CASVSPGNTIYF. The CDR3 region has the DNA TGCGCCAGCGTATCCCCAGGAAACACCATATATTTT.

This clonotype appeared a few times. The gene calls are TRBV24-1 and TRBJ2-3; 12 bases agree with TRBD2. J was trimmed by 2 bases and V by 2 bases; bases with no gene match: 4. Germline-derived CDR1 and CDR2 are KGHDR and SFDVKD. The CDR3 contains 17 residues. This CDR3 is CATSDSGLAGLTDTQYF. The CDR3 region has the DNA TGTGCCACCAGTGATTCTGGACTAGCGGGGCTCACAGATACGCAGTATTTT.

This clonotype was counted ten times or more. The CDR3 sequence is CASSLSESGEAFF. CDR3 nucleotides: TGTGCCAGCAGCTTATCTGAATCGGGCGAAGCTTTCTTT. The V gene is TRBV7-9, the J gene TRBJ1-1; D unresolved. This CDR3 comprises 13 residues. Germline assignment: CDR1 SEHNR and CDR2 FQNEAQ (reference sequence). Trimming took off 2 bases at V and 8 bases at J, with 12 bases between the two ends.

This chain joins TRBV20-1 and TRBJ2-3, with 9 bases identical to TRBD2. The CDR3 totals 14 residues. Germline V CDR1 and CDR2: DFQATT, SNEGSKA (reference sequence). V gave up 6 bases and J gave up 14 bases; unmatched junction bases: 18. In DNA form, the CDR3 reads TGCAGTGCAAGGAGGCGGGAGGGCCACCAGTCAATGTATTTT. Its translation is CSARRREGHQSMYF.

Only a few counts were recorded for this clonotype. As DNA, the CDR3 is TGCGCCAGCAGCTTTAGACCGGCGGGCCCAGAAAACATTCAGTACTTC. Translated: CASSFRPAGPENIQYF. The rearrangement joins TRBV5-1 to TRBJ2-4; D is possibly TRBD2 (5 bases). The CDR3 spans 16 residues. Per the germline V gene, CDR1 is SGHRS and CDR2 is YFSETQ. The ends were cut back, 2 bases at V and 5 bases at J, with 17 bases in the middle. Full variable domain (missing parts from reference TRBV5-1 and TRBJ2-4): KAGVTQTPRYLIKTRGQQVTLSCSPISGHRSVSWYQQTPGQGLQFLFEYFSETQRNKGNFPGRFSGRQFSNSRSEMNVSTLELGDSALYLCASSFRPAGPENIQYFGAGTRLSVL.

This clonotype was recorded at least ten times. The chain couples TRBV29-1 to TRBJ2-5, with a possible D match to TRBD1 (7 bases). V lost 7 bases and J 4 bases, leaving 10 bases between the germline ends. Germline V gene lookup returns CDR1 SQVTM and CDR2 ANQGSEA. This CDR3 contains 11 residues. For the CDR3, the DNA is TGCAGCGGGGGGGACAGAGAGACCCAGTACTTC. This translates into CSGGDRETQYF.

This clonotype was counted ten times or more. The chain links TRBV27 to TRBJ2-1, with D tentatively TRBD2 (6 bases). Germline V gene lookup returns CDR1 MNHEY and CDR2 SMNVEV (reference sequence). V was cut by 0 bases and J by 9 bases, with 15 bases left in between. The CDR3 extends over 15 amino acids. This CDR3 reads CASSLSLRLGGEQFF. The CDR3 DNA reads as TGTGCCAGCAGTTTATCGCTGAGACTAGGTGGTGAGCAGTTCTTC.